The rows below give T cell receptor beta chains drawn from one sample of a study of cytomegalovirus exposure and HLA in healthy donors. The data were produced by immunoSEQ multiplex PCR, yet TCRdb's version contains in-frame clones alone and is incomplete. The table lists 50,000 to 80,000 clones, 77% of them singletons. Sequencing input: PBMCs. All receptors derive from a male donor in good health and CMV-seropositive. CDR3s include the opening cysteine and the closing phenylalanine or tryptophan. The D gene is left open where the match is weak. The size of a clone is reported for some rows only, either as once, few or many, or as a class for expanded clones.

CDR3: CASSDGGQATYYGYTF
DNA: TGTGCCAGCAGTGACGGTGGTCAGGCCACATACTATGGCTACACCTTC
size: medium-sized
J: TRBJ1-2
D: NA
V: TRBV6-1

CDR3: CASSLAGWSYEQYF
DNA: TGTGCCAGCAGCTTGGCAGGGTGGTCCTACGAGCAGTACTTC
size: few
J: TRBJ2-7
D: NA
V: TRBV5-4

CDR3: CASAFSGGYQETQYF
DNA: TGTGCCAGCGCTTTTAGCGGGGGGTACCAAGAGACCCAGTACTTC
size: NA
J: TRBJ2-5
D: TRBD2
V: TRBV7-8

CDR3: CASRRRGLAGGFNTGELFF
DNA: TGTGCCAGCAGGAGAAGGGGACTAGCGGGGGGGTTTAACACCGGGGAGCTGTTTTTT
size: NA
J: TRBJ2-2
D: TRBD2
V: TRBV2

CDR3: CASSPDLGEGGELFF
DNA: TGTGCCAGCAGCCCGGATTTAGGGGAGGGCGGGGAGCTGTTTTTT
size: NA
J: TRBJ2-2
D: TRBD2
V: TRBV7-2

CDR3: CASSWDRDTQYF
DNA: TGTGCCAGCAGTTGGGACAGGGATACGCAGTATTTT
size: NA
J: TRBJ2-3
D: TRBD1
V: TRBV6-5

CDR3: CASSSGFGSNQPQHF
DNA: TGTGCCAGCAGCTCGGGTTTCGGCAGCAATCAGCCCCAGCATTTT
size: NA
J: TRBJ1-5
D: NA
V: TRBV7-2

CDR3: CASSLTGQGTF
DNA: TGTGCCAGCAGCTTAACGGGACAGGGCACCTTC
size: NA
J: TRBJ2-4
D: TRBD1
V: TRBV11-2

CDR3: CASSGSGQPQSGYTF
DNA: TGCGCCAGCAGCGGGTCGGGACAGCCTCAGAGCGGCTACACCTTC
size: NA
J: TRBJ1-2
D: TRBD1
V: TRBV5-1

CDR3: CASSLSRNSYEQYF
DNA: TGTGCCAGCAGTCTATCCAGGAACTCCTACGAGCAGTACTTC
size: NA
J: TRBJ2-7
D: NA
V: TRBV28

CDR3: CASSPKLSNTGELFF
DNA: TGTGCCAGCTCACCAAAACTGTCGAACACCGGGGAGCTGTTTTTT
size: NA
J: TRBJ2-2
D: NA
V: TRBV18

CDR3: CATDRATDTQYF
DNA: TGTGCCACCGACAGGGCCACAGATACGCAGTATTTT
size: once
J: TRBJ2-3
D: TRBD1
V: TRBV28

CDR3: CASSLTPVGGSAITEAFF
DNA: TGTGCCAGCAGTCTTACCCCCGTGGGGGGGAGTGCGATCACTGAAGCTTTCTTT
size: NA
J: TRBJ1-1
D: NA
V: TRBV28

CDR3: CASSQEVRGSYNEQFF
DNA: TGCGCCAGCAGCCAAGAGGTCAGGGGTTCCTACAATGAGCAGTTCTTC
size: once
J: TRBJ2-1
D: NA
V: TRBV4-1